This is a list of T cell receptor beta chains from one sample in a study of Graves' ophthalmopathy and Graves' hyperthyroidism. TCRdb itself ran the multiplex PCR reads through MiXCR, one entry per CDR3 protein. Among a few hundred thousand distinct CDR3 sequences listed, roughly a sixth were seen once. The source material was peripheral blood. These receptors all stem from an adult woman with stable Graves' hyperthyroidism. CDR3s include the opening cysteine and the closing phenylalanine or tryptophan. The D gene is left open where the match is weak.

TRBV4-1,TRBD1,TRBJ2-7,CASRPFDRAYEQYF
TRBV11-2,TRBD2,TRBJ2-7,CASRRTGTRDSEQYF
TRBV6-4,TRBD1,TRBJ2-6,CARFPWTGNAPRESGANVLTF
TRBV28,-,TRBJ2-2,CASSTLAPLPGELFF
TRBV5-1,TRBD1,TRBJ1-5,CASSRLQGVPQPQHF
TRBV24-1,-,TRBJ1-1,CATSDRRTNTEAFF
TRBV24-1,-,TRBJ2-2,CATSGGTGELFF
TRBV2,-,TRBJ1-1,CASSVTGYTEAFF
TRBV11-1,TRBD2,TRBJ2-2,CASSRGLAEGAGELFF
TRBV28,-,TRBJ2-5,CASTFGSPETQYF
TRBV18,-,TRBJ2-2,CASSPGALTGELFF
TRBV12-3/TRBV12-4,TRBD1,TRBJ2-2,CASGPGDRGPPGTGELFF
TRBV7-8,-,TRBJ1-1,CASRMRPEGTTEAFF
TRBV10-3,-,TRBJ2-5,CAISFKLWETQYF
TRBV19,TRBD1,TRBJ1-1,CASSQGVRGTEAFF
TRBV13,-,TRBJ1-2,CASTPGSSVLYGYTF
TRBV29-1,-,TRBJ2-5,CSVARAPQETQYF
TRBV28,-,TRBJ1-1,CASSLGEGEAFF
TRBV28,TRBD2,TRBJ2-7,CASTSSGTSVKSIYEQYF
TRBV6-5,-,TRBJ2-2,CASRRETGELFF
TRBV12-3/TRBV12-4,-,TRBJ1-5,CASSTRGGRSQPQHF
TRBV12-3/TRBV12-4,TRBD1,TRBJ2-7,CASSFLGQGVEQYF
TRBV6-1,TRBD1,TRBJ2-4,CASRPGGLAKNIKYF
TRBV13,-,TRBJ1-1,CASSLVEGRDTEAFF
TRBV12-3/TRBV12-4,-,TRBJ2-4,CASSSDRISIQYF
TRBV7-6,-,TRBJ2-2,CASREGLSNTGELFF
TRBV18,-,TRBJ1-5,CASSQGLGGQPQHF
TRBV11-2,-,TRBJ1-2,CASSSLTGGGYGYTF
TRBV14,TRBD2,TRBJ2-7,CASSQDRRLAGAAEQYF
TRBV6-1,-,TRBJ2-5,CASGSRETQYF
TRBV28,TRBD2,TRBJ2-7,CASSLPRTSGITYEQYF
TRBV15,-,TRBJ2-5,CATSRDFTRKETQYF
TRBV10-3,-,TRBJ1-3,CAISRPLRDTIYF
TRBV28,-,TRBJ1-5,CASSVTDPLNQPQHF
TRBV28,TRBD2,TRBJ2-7,CASSPGGTATYKQYF
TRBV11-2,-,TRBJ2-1,CASSFWFRSRSQNEQFF
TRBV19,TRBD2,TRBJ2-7,CASSGTSGGPHEQYF
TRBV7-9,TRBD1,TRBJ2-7,CASQDRGLDEQYF
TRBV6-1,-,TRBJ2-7,CASSTPIGEQYF
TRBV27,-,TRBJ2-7,CASSLVGTEVYEQYF
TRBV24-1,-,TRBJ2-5,CATSRFAQETQYF
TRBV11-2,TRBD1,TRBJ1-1,CASITGTASMNTEAFF
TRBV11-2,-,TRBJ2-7,CASSLERLYFADQYF
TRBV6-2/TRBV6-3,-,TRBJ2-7,CASSYVAGATYEQYF
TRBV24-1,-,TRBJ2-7,CATSDYRDEQYF
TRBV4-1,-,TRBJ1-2,CASSQEGRDHLIPWYGYTF
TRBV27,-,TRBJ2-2,CASSASGELFF
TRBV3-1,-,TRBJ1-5,CASSSGSGYNQPQHF
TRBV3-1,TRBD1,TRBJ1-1,CATRTGGEAFF
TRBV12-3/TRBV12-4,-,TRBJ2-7,CASTNSLLYEQYF
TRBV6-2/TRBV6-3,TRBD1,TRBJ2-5,CASSYLRYRGDQTQYF
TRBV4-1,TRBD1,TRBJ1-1,CASSHRQGAVRTNTEAFF
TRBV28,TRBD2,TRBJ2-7,CASGSGGPHEQYF
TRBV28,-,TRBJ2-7,CASSSAGLGDQYEQYF
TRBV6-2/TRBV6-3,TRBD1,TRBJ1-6,CASRRDSGTIYNSPLHF
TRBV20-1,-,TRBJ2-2,CSARDRLKNTGELFF
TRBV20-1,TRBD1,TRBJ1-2,CSAPDRVHGYTF